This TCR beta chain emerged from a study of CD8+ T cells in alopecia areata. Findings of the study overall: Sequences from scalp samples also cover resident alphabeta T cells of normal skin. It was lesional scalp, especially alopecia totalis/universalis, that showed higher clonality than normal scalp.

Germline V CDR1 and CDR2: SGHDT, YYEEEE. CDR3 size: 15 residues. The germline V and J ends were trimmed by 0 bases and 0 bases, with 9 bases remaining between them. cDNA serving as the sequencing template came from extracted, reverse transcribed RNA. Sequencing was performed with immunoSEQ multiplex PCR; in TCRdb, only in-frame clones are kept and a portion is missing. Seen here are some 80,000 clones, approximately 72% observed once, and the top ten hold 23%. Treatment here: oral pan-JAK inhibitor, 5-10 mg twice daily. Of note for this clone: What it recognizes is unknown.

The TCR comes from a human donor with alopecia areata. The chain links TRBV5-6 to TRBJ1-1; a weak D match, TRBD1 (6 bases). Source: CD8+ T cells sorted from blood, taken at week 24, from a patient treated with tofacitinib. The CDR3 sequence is CASSLATGLNTEAFF. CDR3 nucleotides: TGTGCCAGCAGCTTGGCCACAGGGTTGAACACTGAAGCTTTCTTT.